This TCR beta chain is from a study of shared clonotypes between healthy human individuals. Points from the study as a whole: Blood was the only sampled material, and tissue repertoires likely differ.

Concerning this clone itself: Its specificity is not known. This CDR3 is also generated by other DNA sequences in the sample.

HIV-negative, healthy adults without recent acute infections or vaccinations were the donors. Approximately 100 million PBMCs per unsorted sample were used for genomic DNA. The repertoire was sequenced with immunoSEQ multiplex PCR; TCRdb's copy has only in-frame clones and lacks some. The sample has around 500,000 clones; around 79% are singletons. CDR1 is SQVTM and CDR2 is ANQGSEA in the germline V gene. Trimming cost V 3 bases and J 6 bases; bases outside gene matches: 6. The CDR3 sequence is 13 residues long. The V gene is TRBV29-1, the J gene TRBJ2-3; 7 nucleotides match TRBD2. The clonotype was recovered from a middle-aged woman in good health. Some clones in this sample may be carry-over from other donors' samples. Sequencing used PBMCs. Written as DNA, the CDR3 is TGCAGCGTTGAGTCCGCGGGAGTGGATACGCAGTATTTT. Protein: CSVESAGVDTQYF.